Below are 8 T cell receptor beta chains sequenced from a single sample in a study of blood T cell repertoires in COVID-19. Assay: immunoSEQ multiplex PCR; the TCRdb copy retains only in-frame clones and omits some. This table holds under 150,000 clones, around 81% found once. Source material: peripheral blood. These receptors were obtained from a human donor with acute or convalescent COVID-19. The donor label of this sample is uncertain.

This chain connects TRBV27 to TRBJ1-1; the match to TRBD1 covers 8 bases. The CDR3 covers 14 residues. Losses at the gene ends were 3 bases for V and 2 bases for J; bases not matched to a gene: 2. CDR1 is MNHEY, CDR2 SMNVEV, per germline (reference sequence). The CDR3 sequence: CASSLTGANTEAFF. The CDR3 DNA reads as TGTGCCAGCAGTTTGACAGGGGCAAACACTGAAGCTTTCTTT.

The chain joins TRBV27 to TRBJ2-1, with 7 bases identical to TRBD1. The germline V gene has CDR1 MNHEY and CDR2 SMNVEV (reference sequence). The CDR3 spans 15 residues. With 4 bases clipped from V and 2 bases from J, the junction kept 5 bases outside the gene matches. CDR3 sequence reads: CASSSGTVAYNEQFF. The CDR3 bases are TGTGCCAGCAGTTCCGGGACAGTAGCCTACAATGAGCAGTTCTTC.

V gene TRBV5-4 combines with J gene TRBJ1-2; D possibly corresponds to TRBD1 (5 bases). V was cut by 4 bases and J by 5 bases, with 15 bases left in between. Germline V lookup: CDR1 SGHNT, CDR2 YYREEE (reference sequence). CDR3 length equals 14 residues. The CDR3 protein is CASSTSGANYGYTF. The CDR3 bases are TGTGCCAGCAGCACTAGCGGGGCCAATTATGGCTACACCTTC.

This clone was counted only a few times. The V call is TRBV6-6, the J call TRBJ1-1, with 11 bases fitting TRBD1. The V gene end was trimmed by 5 bases and the J gene end by 3 bases; junction bases not matched to a gene: 5. The germline V gene has CDR1 MNHNY and CDR2 SVGAGI (reference sequence). The CDR3 runs to 15 residues. CDR3 DNA sequence: TGTGCCAGCAGTCCTTTGGGACAGGGGGACACTGAAGCTTTCTTT. It encodes CASSPLGQGDTEAFF.

This chain connects TRBV2 to TRBJ2-7, with D unresolved. The V end was cut by 6 bases, the J end by 5 bases, with 14 bases between. CDR1 and CDR2 (germline): SNHLY, FYNNEI. The CDR3 sequence is 13 residues long. CDR3 in DNA: TGTGCCAGCAGACGGCGGATATCCCACGAGCAGTACTTC. This sequence encodes CASRRRISHEQYF.

The chain uses TRBV2 and TRBJ2-1; D gene unclear. V lost 1 base, J lost 7 bases, and 8 bases lay in between. The CDR3 spans 13 residues. Germline CDR1 and CDR2: SNHLY and FYNNEI. The CDR3 region is CASSEGSLNEQFF. The CDR3 DNA sequence: TGTGCCAGCAGTGAAGGGAGTTTGAATGAGCAGTTCTTC.

The CDR3 coding sequence is TGTGCCAGCAGTCACCCCCGGGGGACGCAAGAGACCCAGTACTTC. This gives the protein CASSHPRGTQETQYF. The chain joins TRBV6-5 to TRBJ2-5; D perhaps matches TRBD2 (6 bases). The germline V gene encodes CDR1 MNHEY and CDR2 SVGAGI. The CDR3 spans 15 residues. V lost 5 bases and J lost 2, with 15 bases in between.

This chain uses TRBV4-1 with TRBJ2-6; no definite D call. V was clipped by 1 base and J by 2 bases, with 12 bases between them. CDR1 and CDR2 from the germline V gene are MGHRA and YSYEKL. The CDR3 has 17 residues. The CDR3 reads CASSQGAARTGANVLTF. In nucleotides, the CDR3 is TGCGCCAGCAGCCAAGGGGCAGCCCGGACTGGGGCCAACGTCCTGACTTTC.